This T cell receptor (beta chain) was found in a study of Graves' ophthalmopathy and Graves' hyperthyroidism. Beta-chain TCR CDR3 regions were amplified from RNA transcripts. An initial RT-PCR round employing HTBI primers preceded a second-round multiplex PCR. TCRdb re-derived calls from the multiplex PCR reads in MiXCR, one entry per CDR3 protein. The sample records just over 400,000 distinct CDR3 sequences, more than 20% being singletons. V trimming: 5 bases; J trimming: 0 bases; junction bases outside the gene matches: 20. The CDR3 spans 20 residues. The germline V gene encodes CDR1 MNHEY and CDR2 SVGEGT. This clonotype has at least ten counts.

The sequence came from a woman younger than 30 with stable Graves' hyperthyroidism. The sequencing sample was made of peripheral blood. The V call is TRBV6-2 or TRBV6-3, the J call TRBJ1-2; the match to TRBD1 covers 8 bases. The CDR3 DNA reads TGTGCCAGCAGTCTCCCAGGACAGGGAATGGTCGATGGAGCTAACTATGGCTACACCTTC. The encoded protein is CASSLPGQGMVDGANYGYTF.